This T cell receptor (beta chain) was captured in a study of radiation and T cells in renal cell carcinoma. Treatment specified: 15 Gy SBRT to primary tumor, nephrectomy 4 weeks later. Trimming stripped 5 bases from V and 2 bases from J, with 12 bases between. This CDR3 contains 14 residues. In germline, CDR1 is SGHVS, CDR2 FNYEAQ. By sample fraction, this clone is medium-sized (0.01 to 0.1%). Method: immunoSEQ multiplex PCR; TCRdb's copy keeps in-frame clones and lacks some. The sample includes about 15,000 clones, 64% of them seen just once. The receptor comes from a woman in her 70s with renal cell carcinoma. The specimen was tumor tissue, collected from a patient whose treatment included radiotherapy and nephrectomy. The chain links TRBV7-6 to TRBJ2-5, with D tentatively TRBD1 or TRBD2 (5 bases each). Here the CDR3 DNA reads TGTGCCAGCAGCCAGTCGGGACGGCAAGAGACCCAGTACTTC. Residues: CASSQSGRQETQYF.